This is a list of T cell receptor beta chains from one sample in a study of blood T cell repertoires in COVID-19. Profiling relied on immunoSEQ multiplex PCR, and the TCRdb table lists in-frame clones only, not all of them. Of a few hundred thousand clones in the sample, about 91% were seen once. The sequencing sample was made of PBMCs or T cells enriched from blood (not recorded which). These receptors all come from a woman aged 18-29 years who had recovered from COVID-19. CDR3s include the opening cysteine and the closing phenylalanine or tryptophan. D genes are given only for firm matches. The size field is filled for only some rows; it gives once, few, many or a size class.

size: -; D: TRBD1; length: 14; J: TRBJ1-2; V: TRBV5-4; DNA: TGTGCCAGCAGCACACGGACAGGGGCCTATGGCTACACCTTC; CDR3: CASSTRTGAYGYTF
size: -; D: TRBD2; length: 17; J: TRBJ2-1; V: TRBV10-3; DNA: TGTGCCATCAGCGGTCCGGGGGTAGCGGGGGCAAGGAATGAGCAGTTCTTC; CDR3: CAISGPGVAGARNEQFF
size: -; D: TRBD2; length: 14; J: TRBJ2-1; V: TRBV7-2; DNA: TGTGCCAGCAGCTTAGACGGGGGGGCTAATGAGCAGTTCTTC; CDR3: CASSLDGGANEQFF
size: -; D: TRBD1; length: 14; J: TRBJ1-6; V: TRBV28; DNA: TGTGCCAGTGGTGGGACAGCTATTAATTCACCCCTCCACTTT; CDR3: CASGGTAINSPLHF
size: -; D: -; length: 16; J: TRBJ1-3; V: TRBV16; DNA: TGTGCCAGCAGTTTCTTAGGGACTGCAGCTGGAAACACCATATATTTT; CDR3: CASSFLGTAAGNTIYF
size: -; D: -; length: 15; J: TRBJ1-1; V: TRBV21-1; DNA: TGTGCCAGCAGCAAAGCGACACTCAAGAACACTGAAGCTTTCTTT; CDR3: CASSKATLKNTEAFF
size: -; D: -; length: 14; J: TRBJ1-2; V: TRBV2; DNA: TGTGCCAGCGCCAACGCCCCCGCAGGGGTCGGCTACACCTTC; CDR3: CASANAPAGVGYTF
size: -; D: -; length: 15; J: TRBJ2-5; V: TRBV29-1; DNA: TGCAGCGTTGAGGTAGTTACCGTTCGGAGGGAGACCCAGTACTTC; CDR3: CSVEVVTVRRETQYF
size: -; D: TRBD1; length: 15; J: TRBJ2-7; V: TRBV7-7; DNA: TGTGCCAGCAGCTTGGGACAGGGCCTCACCTACGAGCAGTACTTC; CDR3: CASSLGQGLTYEQYF
size: -; D: TRBD1; length: 18; J: TRBJ1-2; V: TRBV10-3; DNA: TGTGCCACGGGTGGTCAAACAAAAGACCGGGACAGAGACTATGGCTACACCTTC; CDR3: CATGGQTKDRDRDYGYTF
size: many; D: TRBD2; length: 18; J: TRBJ2-3; V: TRBV10-3; DNA: TGTGCCATCAGTGAGCCCCGCCGGGCGGGAGAGGGCACAGATACGCAGTATTTT; CDR3: CAISEPRRAGEGTDTQYF
size: -; D: -; length: 15; J: TRBJ2-3; V: TRBV5-1; DNA: TGCGTCAGCAGCTTGGGCCCCCAGGGGACAGATACGCAGTATTTT; CDR3: CVSSLGPQGTDTQYF
size: -; D: TRBD2; length: 15; J: TRBJ2-1; V: TRBV5-1; DNA: TGCGCCAGCAGCTTGGACCAGCGGGGGAGAAATGAGCAGTTCTTC; CDR3: CASSLDQRGRNEQFF
size: few; D: TRBD1; length: 15; J: TRBJ1-4; V: TRBV18; DNA: TGTGCCAGCTCGCCCGACAGGGAACTAAATGAAAAACTGTTTTTT; CDR3: CASSPDRELNEKLFF
size: -; D: TRBD2; length: 16; J: TRBJ2-3; V: TRBV4-3; DNA: TGCGCCAGCAGCCAAGACGCGCGGGGGATCACAGATACGCAGTATTTT; CDR3: CASSQDARGITDTQYF
size: -; D: TRBD1; length: 15; J: TRBJ2-3; V: TRBV7-3; DNA: TGTGCCAGCAGCTTAGACAGGGTTGGCACAGATACGCAGTATTTT; CDR3: CASSLDRVGTDTQYF
size: -; D: -; length: 16; J: TRBJ2-1; V: TRBV27; DNA: TGTGCCAGCAGCCCGACCGTCCAGGGGACCTACAATGAGCAGTTCTTC; CDR3: CASSPTVQGTYNEQFF
size: -; D: -; length: 14; J: TRBJ2-7; V: TRBV6-5; DNA: TGTGCCAGCAGTAACCTAGACAGGTCCTACGAGCAGTACTTC; CDR3: CASSNLDRSYEQYF
size: -; D: TRBD2; length: 14; J: TRBJ2-2; V: TRBV6-2/TRBV6-3; DNA: TGTGCCAGCAGTAGCGGGAGGGCCACCGGGGAGCTGTTTTTT; CDR3: CASSSGRATGELFF
size: -; D: -; length: 14; J: TRBJ1-1; V: TRBV9; DNA: TGTGCCAGCAGCGTAGATCGGGGTGGCACTGAAGCTTTCTTT; CDR3: CASSVDRGGTEAFF
size: -; D: TRBD1; length: 15; J: TRBJ1-1; V: TRBV4-1; DNA: TGCGCCAGCAGCCAACCTACTCAGGGGGACACTGAAGCTTTCTTT; CDR3: CASSQPTQGDTEAFF
size: -; D: TRBD1; length: 15; J: TRBJ1-2; V: TRBV5-4; DNA: TGTGCCAGCAGCTTAGGACAGGGGGAGATCTATGGCTACACCTTC; CDR3: CASSLGQGEIYGYTF
size: -; D: -; length: 18; J: TRBJ2-3; V: TRBV7-2; DNA: TGTGCCAGCAGCTTAGCGCCTAGACAGGCAGGGATACGTGATACGCAGTATTTT; CDR3: CASSLAPRQAGIRDTQYF
size: few; D: TRBD2; length: 14; J: TRBJ2-4; V: TRBV28; DNA: TGTGCCAGCAGCTACGGGGGGACTAGCGGGATTCAGTACTTC; CDR3: CASSYGGTSGIQYF
size: -; D: -; length: 15; J: TRBJ2-1; V: TRBV11-2; DNA: TGTGCCAGCAGCTCGGGACAAGCCTCCTACAATGAGCAGTTCTTC; CDR3: CASSSGQASYNEQFF
size: -; D: -; length: 15; J: TRBJ2-2; V: TRBV5-1; DNA: TGCGCCAGCAGCCTTACATCGTCGAACACCGGGGAGCTGTTTTTT; CDR3: CASSLTSSNTGELFF
size: -; D: TRBD1; length: 16; J: TRBJ1-6; V: TRBV2; DNA: TGTGCCAGCAGCGGGGACAGGGCTTCTGGTAATTCACCCCTCCACTTT; CDR3: CASSGDRASGNSPLHF
size: -; D: TRBD2; length: 20; J: TRBJ2-6; V: TRBV7-6; DNA: TGTGCCAGCAGCTTAGCGCCCACTAGCGGGGACTACTCTGGGGCCAACGTCCTGACTTTC; CDR3: CASSLAPTSGDYSGANVLTF
size: -; D: -; length: 15; J: TRBJ1-1; V: TRBV19; DNA: TGTGCCAGTAGGACCCAGGACAGTGTTCCCTCCGAAGCTTTCTTT; CDR3: CASRTQDSVPSEAFF
size: -; D: -; length: 13; J: TRBJ1-1; V: TRBV7-3; DNA: TGTGCCAGCAGCGCCCGGGACACCACTGAAGCTTTCTTT; CDR3: CASSARDTTEAFF
size: -; D: TRBD1; length: 20; J: TRBJ1-6; V: TRBV28; DNA: TGTGCCAGCAGTTTAATGACAGGGGGCGCCCGGAGCTCCTATAATTCACCCCTCCACTTT; CDR3: CASSLMTGGARSSYNSPLHF
size: -; D: TRBD2; length: 16; J: TRBJ2-7; V: TRBV28; DNA: TGTGCCACTCTACCTAGCGGAGTAGGCCCGATCTACGAGCAGTACTTC; CDR3: CATLPSGVGPIYEQYF
size: once; D: -; length: 13; J: TRBJ2-5; V: TRBV3-1/TRBV3-2; DNA: TGTGCCAGCAGGCAAGAGAGTTTGGAGACCCAGTACTTC; CDR3: CASRQESLETQYF
size: -; D: TRBD2; length: 18; J: TRBJ2-2; V: TRBV7-6; DNA: TGTGCCAGCAGCCCACGCGGACTAGCGGAAATGAACACCGGGGAGCTGTTTTTT; CDR3: CASSPRGLAEMNTGELFF
size: few; D: -; length: 11; J: TRBJ2-7; V: TRBV6-5; DNA: TGTGCCAGCAGACAGGCCTACGAGCAGTACTTC; CDR3: CASRQAYEQYF
size: -; D: TRBD1; length: 14; J: TRBJ1-4; V: TRBV27; DNA: TGTGCCAGCAGTTATAGACAGGGAGACGAAAAACTGTTTTTT; CDR3: CASSYRQGDEKLFF
size: -; D: -; length: 14; J: TRBJ1-2; V: TRBV5-1; DNA: TGCGCCAGCAGCGTTGGGGGGTGGGCAGATGGCTACACCTTC; CDR3: CASSVGGWADGYTF
size: few; D: TRBD1; length: 12; J: TRBJ1-2; V: TRBV6-5; DNA: TGTGCCAGCAGGCAGACAGGGAACGGCTACACCTTC; CDR3: CASRQTGNGYTF
size: -; D: TRBD2; length: 15; J: TRBJ2-1; V: TRBV7-2; DNA: TGTGCCAGCAGCTTAGAATTTAGCGGGGGCTATGAGCAGTTCTTC; CDR3: CASSLEFSGGYEQFF
size: -; D: TRBD1; length: 20; J: TRBJ1-6; V: TRBV27; DNA: TGTGCCAGCAGTATCCGACAGGGCCCAAGGCTTCGGTACGGAAATTCACCCCTCCACTTT; CDR3: CASSIRQGPRLRYGNSPLHF
size: -; D: -; length: 14; J: TRBJ1-1; V: TRBV7-2; DNA: TGTGCCAGCAGCTTGGTGGTGAGGAACACTGAAGCTTTCTTT; CDR3: CASSLVVRNTEAFF
size: -; D: -; length: 16; J: TRBJ2-3; V: TRBV7-9; DNA: TGTGCCAGCAGCCCAGAAGCGGGTTCTAGCACAGATACGCAGTATTTT; CDR3: CASSPEAGSSTDTQYF
size: -; D: -; length: 14; J: TRBJ1-2; V: TRBV19; DNA: TGTGCCAGTAGTCCCGAGCAGGGGAGCTATGGCTACACCTTC; CDR3: CASSPEQGSYGYTF
size: -; D: TRBD1; length: 15; J: TRBJ1-1; V: TRBV3-1/TRBV3-2; DNA: TGTGCCAGCAGCCAAACCCGGGACAGGGCCACTGAAGCTTTCTTT; CDR3: CASSQTRDRATEAFF
size: -; D: TRBD1; length: 15; J: TRBJ2-7; V: TRBV3-1/TRBV3-2; DNA: TGTGCCAGCAGCCAGAGCGGACAGGGGAGTTACGAGCAGTACTTC; CDR3: CASSQSGQGSYEQYF
size: -; D: TRBD2; length: 14; J: TRBJ2-3; V: TRBV28; DNA: TGTGCCAGTTGGACTAGCGGCTCCACAGATACGCAGTATTTT; CDR3: CASWTSGSTDTQYF
size: few; D: -; length: 12; J: TRBJ1-2; V: TRBV4-2; DNA: TGTGCCAGCAGCCGGGGGGGCGTGAGGAAGACCTTC; CDR3: CASSRGGVRKTF
size: -; D: -; length: 11; J: TRBJ2-7; V: TRBV2; DNA: TGTGCCAGCACCTACGGGGGCGAGCAGTACTTC; CDR3: CASTYGGEQYF